The 32 T cell receptor beta chains given below trace back to one sample, sequenced in a study of blood T cell repertoires in COVID-19. Sequencing used immunoSEQ multiplex PCR; TCRdb keeps in-frame clones, though not all of them. The profile shows fewer than 250,000 clones, roughly 81% of them singletons. Sequencing input: peripheral blood. The source is a man in his fifties with acute or convalescent COVID-19.

This chain connects TRBV19 to TRBJ2-3, with TRBD1 matching 11 bases. Trimming took 7 bases from V and 0 from J; bases not matched to a gene: 12. The length of the CDR3 is 18 residues. In germline, CDR1 is LNHDA, CDR2 SQIVND (reference sequence). CDR3 nucleotides: TGTGCCAGTATGGACAGGGGGCCATCCTCGGCTAGCACAGATACGCAGTATTTT. Translating it yields CASMDRGPSSASTDTQYF.

This clone came up a few times. The J gene is TRBJ2-1, the V gene TRBV6-6, with 14 nucleotides matching TRBD2. The CDR3 contains 17 residues. V shed 5 bases, J shed 4 bases, and the junction held 7 bases outside the gene matches. Per the germline V gene, CDR1 is MNHNY and CDR2 is SVGAGI (reference sequence). CDR3 protein: CASSLRTSGGMYNEQFF. DNA for the CDR3: TGTGCCAGCAGTCTCAGGACTAGCGGGGGGATGTACAATGAGCAGTTCTTC.

This sequence joins TRBV28 and TRBJ2-3, with no clear D. Germline assignment: CDR1 MDHEN and CDR2 SYDVKM. There are 13 residues in the CDR3. V dropped 6 bases and J dropped 0 bases, with 7 bases sitting between them. CDR3 residues: CASRLQSTDTQYF. The CDR3 DNA follows: TGTGCCAGCAGGCTACAGAGCACAGATACGCAGTATTTT.

The chain links TRBV5-1 to TRBJ2-2; TRBD2 matches 9 bases. The CDR3 consists of 16 residues. V lost 3 bases, J lost 2 bases, and 5 bases stayed unmatched. Germline V gene data show CDR1 as SGHRS and CDR2 as YFSETQ. The CDR3 here is CASSWPSGTNTGELFF. DNA of the CDR3: TGCGCCAGCAGCTGGCCTAGCGGGACAAACACCGGGGAGCTGTTTTTT.

The rearrangement links TRBV6-5 to TRBJ1-6; 7 bases line up with TRBD1. This CDR3 spans 14 amino acids. The V and J ends lost 6 bases and 5 bases, in that order; junction bases with no gene match: 4. Germline V gene sequence: CDR1 MNHEY, CDR2 SVGAGI. DNA of the CDR3: TGTGCCAGCAGCCGGGACAGCGATAATTCACCCCTCCACTTT. Translating it yields CASSRDSDNSPLHF.

The rearrangement links TRBV14 to TRBJ2-7; 7 nucleotides line up with TRBD1. Germline CDR1 reads SGHDN; CDR2 reads FVKESK. V lost 4 bases, J lost 6 bases, and 6 bases stayed unmatched. The CDR3 has 13 amino acids. CDR3 bases: TGTGCCAGCAGCCTCAAGGACAGGCTCGAGCAGTACTTC. This translates into CASSLKDRLEQYF.

The chain carries TRBV28 and TRBJ1-5; no clear D. The V and J ends lost 5 bases and 0 bases respectively, with 14 bases between them. The CDR3 length is 16 residues. Germline values: CDR1 MDHEN, CDR2 SYDVKM. For the CDR3, the DNA is TGTGCCAGCAGTCCCAGGACTGATTATAGCAATCAGCCCCAGCATTTT. Protein sequence: CASSPRTDYSNQPQHF.

The chain uses TRBV2 and TRBJ1-1; D gene unclear. CDR1 SNHLY and CDR2 FYNNEI come from the germline V gene. The CDR3 contains 13 residues. Trimming stripped 3 bases from V and 5 bases from J, with 10 bases between. Here the CDR3 DNA reads TGTGCCAGCAGTGACTGGAGACTGACTGAAGCTTTCTTT. This gives the protein CASSDWRLTEAFF. The whole variable domain, filled in from reference TRBV2 and TRBJ1-1, reads EPEVTQTPSHQVTQMGQEVILRCVPISNHLYFYWYRQILGQKVEFLVSFYNNEISEKSEIFDDQFSVERPDGSNFTLKIRSTKLEDSAMYFCASSDWRLTEAFFGQGTRLTVV.

This clone has just a few counts. Other nucleotide sequences from this sample produce the same CDR3. The chain uses TRBV30 and TRBJ1-5; D gene unclear. The CDR3 length is 13 residues. Germline V gene lookup returns CDR1 GTSNPN and CDR2 SVGIG (reference sequence). The germline V and J ends were trimmed by 0 bases and 5 bases, with 8 bases remaining between them. The CDR3 coding sequence is TGTGCCTGGAGTGTAACCGGGGATCAGCCCCAGCATTTT. It is translated as CAWSVTGDQPQHF.

This sequence joins TRBV11-2 and TRBJ1-3; maybe TRBD1 (5 bases). Germline values: CDR1 SGHAT, CDR2 FQNNGV. This CDR3 contains 14 residues. The V and J ends lost 1 base and 4 bases respectively, with 8 bases between them. The CDR3 DNA sequence: TGTGCCAGCAGCTTAGCCTGGACAGGAAACACCATATATTTT. Its protein is CASSLAWTGNTIYF.

On this clone itself: Other DNA sequences from this sample encode an identical CDR3 as well. This chain links TRBV12-3 or TRBV12-4 with TRBJ2-7; tentatively, D is TRBD1 (6 bases). Trimming pared 6 bases from V and 3 bases from J, leaving 12 bases between. CDR3 length equals 13 residues. CDR3 loop: CASSSGHLYEQYF. The CDR3 bases are TGTGCCAGCAGCTCGGGACACCTCTACGAGCAGTACTTC.

The chain carries TRBV12-3 or TRBV12-4 and TRBJ2-5; D remains unclear. The ends were cut back, 6 bases at V and 3 bases at J, with 8 bases in the middle. The CDR3 has 12 residues. The CDR3 is CASSFYKETQYF. CDR3 DNA sequence: TGTGCCAGCAGCTTTTATAAAGAGACCCAGTACTTC.

This chain uses TRBV5-5 with TRBJ1-5; 10 bases match TRBD1. CDR3 length: 18 amino acids. Germline assignment: CDR1 SGHKS and CDR2 YYEKEE (reference sequence). V shed 4 bases and J 0 bases; nucleotides not matched to a gene: 10. CDR3 DNA sequence: TGTGCCAGCAGCACCCGGGACAGGGGATTAAATAGCAATCAGCCCCAGCATTTT. Its protein product is CASSTRDRGLNSNQPQHF.

The chain combines TRBV7-3 with TRBJ2-5; weak D call: TRBD1 (5 bases). V was cut by 2 bases and J by 2 bases, with 9 bases left in between. This CDR3 is 14 amino acids long. Germline assignment: CDR1 SGHTA and CDR2 FQGTGA. The CDR3 spells CASSLYQGQETQYF. The CDR3 region has the DNA TGTGCCAGCAGCTTATACCAGGGACAAGAGACCCAGTACTTC.

This clone showed up just a few times. The rearrangement links TRBV5-1 to TRBJ2-7; the D gene is possibly TRBD1 (6 bases). In germline, CDR1 is SGHRS, CDR2 YFSETQ. The CDR3 has 15 residues. V gave up 1 base and J gave up 1 base, with 12 bases separating them. The DNA for the CDR3 is TGCGCCAGCAGCTTGCCATTGACAGGTTCCTACGAGCAGTACTTC. Translating it yields CASSLPLTGSYEQYF.

The chain carries TRBV9 and TRBJ2-7, with 8 positions matching TRBD1. CDR1 is SGDLS and CDR2 is YYNGEE in the germline V gene. The CDR3 is made up of 14 amino acids. Trimming at V came to 2 bases and at J to 5 bases, leaving 6 bases not matched to a gene. The CDR3 coding sequence is TGTGCCAGCAGCGTGGCAGACAGGGGCCACGAGCAGTACTTC. Protein: CASSVADRGHEQYF.

The chain uses TRBV30 and TRBJ1-1; 9 nucleotides match TRBD1. The ends lost 4 bases at V and 5 bases at J; junction bases unmatched: 8. Germline CDR1 reads GTSNPN; CDR2 reads SVGIG (reference sequence). This CDR3 is built from 14 residues. CDR3 nucleotides: TGTGCCTGGAAATGGGGACAGGGAATGACTGAAGCTTTCTTT. Its protein product is CAWKWGQGMTEAFF.

The rearrangement links TRBV7-6 to TRBJ2-1; 10 bases align to TRBD2. This CDR3 comprises 18 residues. CDR1 is SGHVS, CDR2 FNYEAQ, per germline. With V trimmed by 0 bases and J by 1 base, 6 bases remained unmatched. CDR3 sequence (DNA): TGTGCCAGCAGCTTAGCAGGGCCTAGCGGGAGTTCCTACAATGAGCAGTTCTTC. Translation: CASSLAGPSGSSYNEQFF.

The genes are TRBV4-1 and TRBJ1-2; D is ambiguous. V gave up 5 bases and J gave up 8 bases, with 18 bases separating them. CDR3 length: 14 amino acids. Germline CDR1 reads MGHRA; CDR2 reads YSYEKL. CDR3 DNA: TGCGCCAGCAGCGGAACGAGGGAGGGTTTGGGCTACACCTTC. Residues: CASSGTREGLGYTF.

The chain joins TRBV27 to TRBJ1-5; D is possibly TRBD1 (5 bases). Germline-derived CDR1 and CDR2 are MNHEY and SMNVEV (reference sequence). Trimming removed 8 bases at V and 4 bases at J, with 15 bases between. This CDR3 has 14 amino acids. The CDR3 here is CASGQGQLNQPQHF. The CDR3 DNA reads TGTGCCAGCGGCCAGGGTCAGCTAAATCAGCCCCAGCATTTT.

This clone appeared once. The CDR3 reads CASRLGQVNTEAFF. The CDR3 DNA reads TGTGCTAGCCGACTTGGACAAGTGAACACTGAAGCTTTCTTT. The rearrangement joins TRBV25-1 to TRBJ1-1; D might be TRBD1 (5 bases). In germline, CDR1 is MGHDK, CDR2 SYGVNS. The CDR3 has 14 amino acids.

The table lists this clone with a count of one. The V and J genes are TRBV9 and TRBJ2-6; D possibly corresponds to TRBD1 (5 bases). The CDR3 has 18 amino acids. V lost 4 bases and J lost 1, with 18 bases in between. Germline CDR1 SGDLS, CDR2 YYNGEE. The CDR3 nucleotides are TGTGCCAGCAGCCCCTTCGACAGCCCGCCATCTGGGGCCAACGTCCTGACTTTC. Protein sequence: CASSPFDSPPSGANVLTF.

V usage is TRBV11-3 and J usage is TRBJ1-4, with a tentative D call TRBD1 (5 bases). V lost 5 bases to trimming and J lost 0 bases, with 10 bases between them. Germline CDR1 reads SGHNT; CDR2 reads YENEEA. The CDR3 is 15 amino acids. The CDR3 nucleotides read TGTGCCAGCAGCCTCGGACATGCAACTAATGAAAAACTGTTTTTT. This translates into CASSLGHATNEKLFF.

This clone was found once. This sequence joins TRBV6-5 and TRBJ2-7, with D possibly TRBD1 on 6 matching bases. V shed 5 bases and J shed 4 bases, with 18 bases lying between them. The CDR3 has 15 residues. The germline gives CDR1 MNHEY, CDR2 SVGAGI. CDR3 bases: TGTGCCAGCAGTAAGCGACAGGATCAGGGGTACGAGCAGTACTTC. Encoded protein: CASSKRQDQGYEQYF.

This chain joins TRBV12-3 or TRBV12-4 and TRBJ2-7, with 9 bases that match TRBD1. V was clipped by 7 bases and J by 2 bases; unmatched bases: 3. The CDR3 is 13 amino acids. The CDR3: CASKQGAPYEQYF. CDR3 coding DNA: TGTGCCAGCAAACAGGGGGCTCCCTACGAGCAGTACTTC.

This clone was detected only once. The V and J genes are TRBV5-6 and TRBJ1-5, with a tentative D call TRBD1 (5 bases). The CDR3 is made up of 14 amino acids. CDR1 and CDR2 from the germline V gene are SGHDT and YYEEEE. V shed 4 bases and J shed 2 bases, with 10 bases lying between them. CDR3 nucleotides: TGTGCCAGCAGCAGGGGTTACGGCAATCAGCCCCAGCATTTT. It encodes CASSRGYGNQPQHF.

The chain is built from TRBV2 and TRBJ2-7, with TRBD1 identical over 8 bases. Germline-derived CDR1 and CDR2 are SNHLY and FYNNEI. The V and J ends lost 8 bases and 2 bases, in that order; junction bases with no gene match: 8. The CDR3 is made up of 14 amino acids. DNA of the CDR3: TGTGCCAGCGGGACAGGCTACCCCCCCTACGAGCAGTACTTC. It is translated as CASGTGYPPYEQYF.

DNA for the CDR3: TGTGCCAGTAGTGCCCGACAGGGAACCGGTGCGCAGTATTTT. It codes for CASSARQGTGAQYF. The rearrangement links TRBV19 to TRBJ2-3, with 7 nucleotides matching TRBD1. The ends lost 5 bases at V and 10 bases at J; junction bases unmatched: 12. The CDR3 is made up of 14 amino acids. CDR1 and CDR2 (germline): LNHDA, SQIVND (reference sequence).

The genes are TRBV2 and TRBJ1-6; D is perhaps TRBD1 (5 bases). Looked up from germline, CDR1 is SNHLY and CDR2 is FYNNEI. CDR3 length equals 14 residues. The ends were cut back, 7 bases at V and 8 bases at J, with 15 bases in the middle. The CDR3 region has the DNA TGTGCCAGCATAGGGACTAATATGGATTCACCCCTCCACTTT. Translating gives CASIGTNMDSPLHF.

The chain joins TRBV11-1 to TRBJ2-7, with a weak D call TRBD2 (6 bases). Germline CDR1 is SGHAT and CDR2 is FQDESV (reference sequence). V was cut by 2 bases and J by 3 bases, with 14 bases left in between. The length of the CDR3 is 15 residues. The CDR3 protein is CASSLLGQGGYEQYF. CDR3 nucleotide sequence: TGTGCCAGCAGCTTACTGGGCCAGGGAGGCTACGAGCAGTACTTC.

This clone has a single count. This chain connects TRBV4-2 to TRBJ2-7; the D gene is possibly TRBD2 (6 bases). V shed 0 bases and J shed 5 bases, with 20 bases lying between them. Germline assignment: CDR1 LGHNA and CDR2 YNFKEQ. The CDR3 is made up of 17 amino acids. The DNA for the CDR3 is TGTGCCAGCAGCCAAGATAGGGTAACGGGAGTGACGAACGAGCAGTACTTC. Protein sequence: CASSQDRVTGVTNEQYF.

The genes are TRBV19 and TRBJ2-2; 12 nucleotides match TRBD2. The V gene's germline CDR1 is LNHDA and CDR2 SQIVND (reference sequence). The CDR3 has 15 amino acids. CDR3 in DNA: TGTGGCTCTAGCGGGGGGGCCCGAAACACCGGGGAGCTGTTTTTT. It codes for CGSSGGARNTGELFF.